Sequencing of this T cell receptor beta chain was carried out in a study of identical twins. The table lists this clonotype with a few counts. Per germline, CDR1 LGHDT and CDR2 YNNKEL (reference sequence). Trimming shortened V by 2 bases and J by 7 bases, and 18 bases separated the two germline ends. CDR3 size: 16 residues. TCRdb reanalysed the 5' RACE reads using MiXCR and keeps one entry per CDR3 protein. The table has 240,000 or so distinct CDR3 sequences, roughly 7% seen once; the top ten hold 3.5% to 4%. In addition, the sample was reused for a study of yellow fever vaccine responses in identical twins.

Input material: memory (CD45RO+) T cells sorted from blood. This clonotype was sampled from a woman under 30 in good health. The V call is TRBV3-1, the J call TRBJ2-1; maybe TRBD1 (6 bases). The CDR3 sequence is CASSQNPDSLGNEQFF. CDR3 coding DNA: TGTGCCAGCAGCCAAAATCCGGACAGCCTGGGTAATGAGCAGTTCTTC.